Given below is one T cell receptor (beta chain) in context. Trimming removed 2 bases from V and 0 bases from J; junction bases left unmatched: 8. This CDR3 comprises 20 residues. Germline assignment: CDR1 MRHNA and CDR2 SNTAGT. The cohort comprised adults aged about 18 to 90 years residing in approximately 22 US areas. Clones were sequenced by immunoSEQ multiplex PCR, and TCRdb holds only the in-frame ones, with some missing. Seen here are about 160,000 clones, more than 65% observed once, and the top ten hold over 15%. This sample is part of a study of blood T cell repertoires in COVID-19. As for the study in general: COVID-19 samples collected from the United States, Italy and Spain covered acute and convalescent phases. Sources were T cells, B-cell-depleted T cells, or PBMCs; the material itself was cDNA or gDNA.

The chain uses TRBV6-4 and TRBJ2-1, with TRBD2 identical over 15 bases. This TCR derives from a man aged 55 to 69 who had recovered from COVID-19. The sample was PBMCs or T cells enriched from blood (not recorded which). The CDR3 DNA sequence: TGTGCCAGCAGTGACCCAGAGGGACTAGCGGGAGGAGGCTCCTACAATGAGCAGTTCTTC. Translation gives CASSDPEGLAGGGSYNEQFF.